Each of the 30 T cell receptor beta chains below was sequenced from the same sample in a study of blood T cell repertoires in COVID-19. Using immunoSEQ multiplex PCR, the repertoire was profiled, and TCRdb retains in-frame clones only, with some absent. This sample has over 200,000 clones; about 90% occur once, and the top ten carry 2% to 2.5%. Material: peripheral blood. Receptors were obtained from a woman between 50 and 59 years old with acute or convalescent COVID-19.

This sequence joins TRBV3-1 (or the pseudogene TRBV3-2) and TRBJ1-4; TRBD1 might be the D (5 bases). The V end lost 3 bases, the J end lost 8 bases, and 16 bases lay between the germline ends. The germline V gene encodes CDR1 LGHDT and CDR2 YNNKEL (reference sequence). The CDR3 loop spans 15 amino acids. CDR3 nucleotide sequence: TGTGCCAGCAGCCATGGCCAGGGTAGCAGAGAAAAACTGTTTTTT. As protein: CASSHGQGSREKLFF.

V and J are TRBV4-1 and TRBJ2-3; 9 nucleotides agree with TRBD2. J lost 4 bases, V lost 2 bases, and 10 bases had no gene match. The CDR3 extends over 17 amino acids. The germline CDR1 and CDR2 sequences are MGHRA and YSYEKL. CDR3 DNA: TGCGCCAGCAGCCAATCCCGGGCGGGAGGGTATCCAGATACGCAGTATTTT. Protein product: CASSQSRAGGYPDTQYF.

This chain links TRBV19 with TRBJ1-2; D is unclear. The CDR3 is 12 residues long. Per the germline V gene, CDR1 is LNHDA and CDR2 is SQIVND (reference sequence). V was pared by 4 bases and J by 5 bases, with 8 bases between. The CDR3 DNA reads TGTGCCAGTAGTAGGGCCTCTTATGGCTACACCTTC. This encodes CASSRASYGYTF. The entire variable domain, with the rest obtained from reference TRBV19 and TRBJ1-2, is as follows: DGGITQSPKYLFRKEGQNVTLSCEQNLNHDAMYWYRQDPGQGLRLIYYSQIVNDFQKGDIAEGYSVSREKKESFPLTVTSAQKNPTAFYLCASSRASYGYTFGSGTRLTVV.

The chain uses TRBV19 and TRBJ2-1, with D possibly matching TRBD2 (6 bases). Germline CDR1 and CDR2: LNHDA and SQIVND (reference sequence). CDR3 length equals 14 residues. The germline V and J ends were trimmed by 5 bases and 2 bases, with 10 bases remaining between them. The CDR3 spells CASSPKRAYNEQFF. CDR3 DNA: TGTGCCAGTAGTCCCAAGCGGGCCTACAATGAGCAGTTCTTC.

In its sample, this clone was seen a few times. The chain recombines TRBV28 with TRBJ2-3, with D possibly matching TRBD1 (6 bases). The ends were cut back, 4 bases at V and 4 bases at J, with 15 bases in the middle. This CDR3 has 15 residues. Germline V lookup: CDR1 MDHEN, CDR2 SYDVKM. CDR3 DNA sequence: TGTGCCAGCAGTTCCCCACAGGGTAGCCCAGATACGCAGTATTTT. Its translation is CASSSPQGSPDTQYF.

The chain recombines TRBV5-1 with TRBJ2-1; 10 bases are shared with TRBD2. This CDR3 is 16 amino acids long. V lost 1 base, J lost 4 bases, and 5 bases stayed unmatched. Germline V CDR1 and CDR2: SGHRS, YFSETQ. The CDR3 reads CASSLQASGSYNEQFF. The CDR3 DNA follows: TGCGCCAGCAGCTTGCAGGCTAGCGGGAGTTACAATGAGCAGTTCTTC.

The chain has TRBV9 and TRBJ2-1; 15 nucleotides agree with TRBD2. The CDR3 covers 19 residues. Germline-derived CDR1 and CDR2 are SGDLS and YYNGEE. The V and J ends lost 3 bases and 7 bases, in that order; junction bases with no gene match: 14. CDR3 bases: TGTGCCAGCAGCGAGTGGGGACTAGCGGGAGGAACCCTGGGGAATGAGCAGTTCTTC. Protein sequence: CASSEWGLAGGTLGNEQFF.

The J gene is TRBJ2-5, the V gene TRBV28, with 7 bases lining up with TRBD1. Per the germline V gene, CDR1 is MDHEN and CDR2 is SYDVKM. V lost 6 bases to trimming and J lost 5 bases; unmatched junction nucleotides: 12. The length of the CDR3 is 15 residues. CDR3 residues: CASSQETGSWETQYF. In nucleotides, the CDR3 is TGTGCCAGCAGCCAAGAGACAGGGAGTTGGGAGACCCAGTACTTC.

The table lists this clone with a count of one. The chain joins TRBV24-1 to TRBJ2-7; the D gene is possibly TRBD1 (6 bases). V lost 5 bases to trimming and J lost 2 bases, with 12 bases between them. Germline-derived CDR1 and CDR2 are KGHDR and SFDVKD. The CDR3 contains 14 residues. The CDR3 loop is CATSARTVPYEQYF. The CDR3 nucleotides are TGTGCCACCAGTGCCCGGACAGTTCCCTACGAGCAGTACTTC.

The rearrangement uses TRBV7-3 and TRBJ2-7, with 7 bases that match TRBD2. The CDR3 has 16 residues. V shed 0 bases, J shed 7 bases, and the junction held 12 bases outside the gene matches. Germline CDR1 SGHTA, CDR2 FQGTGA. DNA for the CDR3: TGTGCCAGCAGCTTAACACCTAGCGGCGGCGGCGGAGAGCAGTACTTC. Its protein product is CASSLTPSGGGGEQYF. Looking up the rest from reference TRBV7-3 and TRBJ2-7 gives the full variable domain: GAGVSQTPSNKVTEKGKYVELRCDPISGHTALYWYRQSLGQGPEFLIYFQGTGAADDSGLPNDRFFAVRPEGSVSTLKIQRTERGDSAVYLCASSLTPSGGGGEQYFGPGTRLTVT.

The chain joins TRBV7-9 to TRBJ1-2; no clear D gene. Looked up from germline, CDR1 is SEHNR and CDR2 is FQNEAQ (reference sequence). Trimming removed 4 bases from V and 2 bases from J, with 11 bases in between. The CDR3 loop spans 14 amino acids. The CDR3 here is CASSSTHGNYGYTF. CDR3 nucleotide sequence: TGTGCCAGCAGCTCAACACACGGGAACTATGGCTACACCTTC.

The CDR3, as DNA: TGTGCCAGCAGCGCGTACAGGGGGCCATCCTACAATGAGCAGTTCTTC. Its translation is CASSAYRGPSYNEQFF. The chain links TRBV5-6 to TRBJ2-1; 9 positions agree with TRBD1. Germline values: CDR1 SGHDT, CDR2 YYEEEE. V dropped 4 bases and J dropped 1; count of bases not matched to a gene: 6. There are 16 residues in the CDR3.

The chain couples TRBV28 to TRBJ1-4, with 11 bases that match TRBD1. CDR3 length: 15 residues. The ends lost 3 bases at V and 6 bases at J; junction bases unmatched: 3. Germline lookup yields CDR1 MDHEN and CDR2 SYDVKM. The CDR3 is CASSFRGQGDEKLFF. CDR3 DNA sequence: TGTGCCAGCAGTTTTCGGGGACAGGGGGATGAAAAACTGTTTTTT.

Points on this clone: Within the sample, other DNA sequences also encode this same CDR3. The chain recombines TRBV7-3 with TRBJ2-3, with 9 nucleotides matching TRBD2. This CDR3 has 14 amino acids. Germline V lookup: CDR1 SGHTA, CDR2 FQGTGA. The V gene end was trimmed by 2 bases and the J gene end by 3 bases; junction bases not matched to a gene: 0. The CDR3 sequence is CASSLLAGTDTQYF. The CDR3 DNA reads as TGTGCCAGCAGCTTACTAGCGGGAACAGATACGCAGTATTTT. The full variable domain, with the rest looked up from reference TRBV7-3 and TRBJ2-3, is GAGVSQTPSNKVTEKGKYVELRCDPISGHTALYWYRQSLGQGPEFLIYFQGTGAADDSGLPNDRFFAVRPEGSVSTLKIQRTERGDSAVYLCASSLLAGTDTQYFGPGTRLTVL.

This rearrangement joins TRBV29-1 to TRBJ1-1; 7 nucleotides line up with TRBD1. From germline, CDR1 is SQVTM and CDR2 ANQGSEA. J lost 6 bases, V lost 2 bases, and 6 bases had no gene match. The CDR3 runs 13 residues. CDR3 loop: CSVEFDRVPEAFF. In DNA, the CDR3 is TGCAGCGTTGAATTTGACAGGGTCCCTGAAGCTTTCTTT.

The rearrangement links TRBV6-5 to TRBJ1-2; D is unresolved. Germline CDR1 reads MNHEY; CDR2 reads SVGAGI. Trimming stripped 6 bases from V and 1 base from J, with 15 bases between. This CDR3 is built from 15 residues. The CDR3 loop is CASRLREADNYGYTF. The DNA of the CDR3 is TGTGCCAGCAGACTTCGAGAGGCGGATAACTATGGCTACACCTTC.

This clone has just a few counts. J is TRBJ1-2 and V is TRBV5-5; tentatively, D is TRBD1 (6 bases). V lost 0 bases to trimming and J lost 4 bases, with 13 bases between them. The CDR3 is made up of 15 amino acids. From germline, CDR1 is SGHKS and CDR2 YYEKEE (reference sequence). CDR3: CASSLEAGDGYGYTF. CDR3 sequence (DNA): TGTGCCAGCAGCTTGGAGGCAGGGGACGGCTATGGCTACACCTTC.

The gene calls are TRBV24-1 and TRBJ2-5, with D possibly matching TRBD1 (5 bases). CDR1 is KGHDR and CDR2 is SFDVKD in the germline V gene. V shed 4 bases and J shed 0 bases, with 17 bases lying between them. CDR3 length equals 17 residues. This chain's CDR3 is CATSEATASFDQETQYF. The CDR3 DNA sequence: TGTGCCACCAGTGAAGCGACAGCCTCATTTGACCAAGAGACCCAGTACTTC.

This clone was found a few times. This CDR3 reads CASSDSVNSPLHF. The DNA for the CDR3 is TGTGCCAGCAGTGACTCCGTAAATTCACCCCTCCACTTT. The V and J genes are TRBV6-4 and TRBJ1-6; D unclear. CDR1 MRHNA and CDR2 SNTAGT come from the germline V gene. The ends were cut back, 0 bases at V and 7 bases at J, with 4 bases in the middle. The CDR3 sequence is 13 residues long.

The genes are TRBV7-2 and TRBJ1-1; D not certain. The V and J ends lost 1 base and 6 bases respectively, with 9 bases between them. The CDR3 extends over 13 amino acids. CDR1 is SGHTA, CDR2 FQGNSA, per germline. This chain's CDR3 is CASSLVQSSEAFF. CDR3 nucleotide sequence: TGTGCCAGCAGCTTAGTTCAGTCCTCTGAAGCTTTCTTT. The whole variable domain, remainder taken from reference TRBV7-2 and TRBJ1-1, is GAGVSQSPSNKVTEKGKDVELRCDPISGHTALYWYRQSLGQGLEFLIYFQGNSAPDKSGLPSDRFSAERTGGSVSTLTIQRTQQEDSAVYLCASSLVQSSEAFFGQGTRLTVV.

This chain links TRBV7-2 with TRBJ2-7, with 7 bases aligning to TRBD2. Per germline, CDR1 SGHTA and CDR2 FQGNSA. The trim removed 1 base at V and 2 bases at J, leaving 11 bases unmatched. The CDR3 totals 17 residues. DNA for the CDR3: TGTGCCAGCAGCTTAGAGTGGACCGGGACTACTCCCTACGAGCAGTACTTC. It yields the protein CASSLEWTGTTPYEQYF.

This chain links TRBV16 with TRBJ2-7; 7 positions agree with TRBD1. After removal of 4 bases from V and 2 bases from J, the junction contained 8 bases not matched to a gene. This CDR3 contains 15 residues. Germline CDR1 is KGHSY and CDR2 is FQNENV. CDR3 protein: CASSPFRDSTYEQYF. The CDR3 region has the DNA TGTGCCAGCAGCCCCTTCCGGGACAGTACCTACGAGCAGTACTTC.

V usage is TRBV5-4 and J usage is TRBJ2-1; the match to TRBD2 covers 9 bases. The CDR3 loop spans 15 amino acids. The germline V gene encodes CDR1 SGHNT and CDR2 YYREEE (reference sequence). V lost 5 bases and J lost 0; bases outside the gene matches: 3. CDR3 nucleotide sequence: TGTGCCAGCAGTCGTAGCGGGAGCTCCTACAATGAGCAGTTCTTC. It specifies CASSRSGSSYNEQFF.

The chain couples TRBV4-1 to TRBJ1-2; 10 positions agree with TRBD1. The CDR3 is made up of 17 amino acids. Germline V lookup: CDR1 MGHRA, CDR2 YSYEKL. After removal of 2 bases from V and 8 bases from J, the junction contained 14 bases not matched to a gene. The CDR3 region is CASSQIGTGVYFTGYTF. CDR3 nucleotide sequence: TGCGCCAGCAGCCAAATCGGGACAGGGGTATATTTTACGGGCTACACCTTC.

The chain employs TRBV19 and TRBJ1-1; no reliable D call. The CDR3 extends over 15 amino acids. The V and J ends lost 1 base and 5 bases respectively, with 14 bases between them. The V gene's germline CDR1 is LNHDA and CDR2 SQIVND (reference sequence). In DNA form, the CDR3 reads TGTGCCAGTAGTATAGGTGGACCCGAGGGTACTGAAGCTTTCTTT. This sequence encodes CASSIGGPEGTEAFF.

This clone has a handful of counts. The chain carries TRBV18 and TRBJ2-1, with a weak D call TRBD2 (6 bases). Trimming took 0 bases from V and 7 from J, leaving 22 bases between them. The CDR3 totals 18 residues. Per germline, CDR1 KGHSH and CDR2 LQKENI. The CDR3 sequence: CASSPPWLSRRGRNEQFF. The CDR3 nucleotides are TGTGCCAGCTCACCACCCTGGTTATCTAGACGAGGGAGGAATGAGCAGTTCTTC. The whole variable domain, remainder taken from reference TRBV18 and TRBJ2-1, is NAGVMQNPRHLVRRRGQEARLRCSPMKGHSHVYWYRQLPEEGLKFMVYLQKENIIDESGMPKERFSAEFPKEGPSILRIQQVVRGDSAAYFCASSPPWLSRRGRNEQFFGPGTRLTVL.

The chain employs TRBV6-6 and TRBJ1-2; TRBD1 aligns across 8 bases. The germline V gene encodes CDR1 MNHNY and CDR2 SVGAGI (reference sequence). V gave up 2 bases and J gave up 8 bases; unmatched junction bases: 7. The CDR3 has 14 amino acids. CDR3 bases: TGTGCCAGCAGTTACCCGGACAGGGACGACGGCTACACCTTC. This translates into CASSYPDRDDGYTF.

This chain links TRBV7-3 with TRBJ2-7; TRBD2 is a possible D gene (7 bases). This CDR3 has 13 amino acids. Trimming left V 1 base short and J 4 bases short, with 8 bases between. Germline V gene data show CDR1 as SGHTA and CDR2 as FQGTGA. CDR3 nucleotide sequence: TGTGCCAGCAGCTTAAAGGGGGGGTACGAGCAGTACTTC. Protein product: CASSLKGGYEQYF.

The CDR3 loop reads CASSWTPKAGGPANEQFF. The CDR3 DNA reads TGCGCCAGCAGCTGGACACCTAAAGCGGGAGGTCCGGCAAATGAGCAGTTCTTC. This chain uses TRBV5-1 with TRBJ2-1, with TRBD2 identical over 9 bases. CDR1 SGHRS and CDR2 YFSETQ come from the germline V gene. Losses at the gene ends were 3 bases for V and 7 bases for J; bases not matched to a gene: 17. The CDR3 extends over 18 amino acids.

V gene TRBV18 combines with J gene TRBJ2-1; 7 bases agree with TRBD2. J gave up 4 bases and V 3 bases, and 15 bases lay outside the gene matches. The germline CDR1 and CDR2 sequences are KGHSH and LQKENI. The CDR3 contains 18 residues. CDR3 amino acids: CASSPGTGGSRLYNEQFF. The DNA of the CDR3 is TGTGCCAGCTCACCCGGGACGGGGGGTAGCCGCCTATACAATGAGCAGTTCTTC.